This is a list of T cell receptor beta chains from one sample in a study of shared clonotypes between healthy human individuals. Measured with immunoSEQ multiplex PCR; TCRdb has only the in-frame clones, and not every one. The sample carries approximately 95,000 clones, 67% recorded once. The sequencing sample was made of memory CD8+ T cells sorted from blood. Receptors were obtained from a man aged 25 to 45 in good health. Both conserved end residues are part of each CDR3. D genes are given only for firm matches. Expanded clones get a size class; other rows say once, few or many, or leave the size out.

J: TRBJ1-1; V: TRBV28; size: .; D: .; DNA: TGTGCCAGTACAGATGCGTATGAAGCTTTCTTT; CDR3: CASTDAYEAFF
J: TRBJ2-2; V: TRBV2; size: .; D: TRBD2; DNA: TGTGCCAGCAGTCGCGAGGGGAGGGGCACCGGGGAGCTGTTTTTT; CDR3: CASSREGRGTGELFF
J: TRBJ2-7; V: TRBV5-4; size: once; D: TRBD2; DNA: TGTGCCAGCAGCGGGACTAGCGGGGCCTACGAGCAGTACTTC; CDR3: CASSGTSGAYEQYF
J: TRBJ2-2; V: TRBV2; size: once; D: .; DNA: TGTGCCAGCAGTGTCCCGACTGCGAACACCGGGGAGCTGTTTTTT; CDR3: CASSVPTANTGELFF
J: TRBJ2-1; V: TRBV20-1; size: .; D: .; DNA: TGCAGTGCCGACAATGGACTCGAGCAGTTCTTC; CDR3: CSADNGLEQFF
J: TRBJ1-1; V: TRBV4-2; size: .; D: .; DNA: TGTGCCAGCAGCCAAGATACAGGTTTTACGCGGGCTTTCTTT; CDR3: CASSQDTGFTRAFF
J: TRBJ2-7; V: TRBV6-6; size: .; D: .; DNA: TGTGCCAGCAGGACCTTGGGCTACGAGCAGTACTTC; CDR3: CASRTLGYEQYF
J: TRBJ2-1; V: TRBV9; size: .; D: .; DNA: TGTGCCAGCAGCGTAGGTGACAGCTACAATGAGCAGTTCTTC; CDR3: CASSVGDSYNEQFF
J: TRBJ2-3; V: TRBV5-4; size: .; D: .; DNA: TGTGCCAGCAGCTCGCCCCTAGTTAAGAGTACGCAGTATTTT; CDR3: CASSSPLVKSTQYF
J: TRBJ2-7; V: TRBV4-1; size: .; D: TRBD2; DNA: TGCGCCAGCAGCCCAGGCCATAGCGGGAGGGTAGACGAGCAGTACTTC; CDR3: CASSPGHSGRVDEQYF
J: TRBJ2-3; V: TRBV18; size: .; D: TRBD2; DNA: TGTGCCAGCTCACCCCTACTAGCGGACCACACAGATACGCAGTATTTT; CDR3: CASSPLLADHTDTQYF
J: TRBJ2-3; V: TRBV29-1; size: .; D: .; DNA: TGCAGCGACCTGGGGGCCGCGGCAGATACGCAGTATTTT; CDR3: CSDLGAAADTQYF
J: TRBJ2-7; V: TRBV6-1; size: few; D: .; DNA: TGTGCCAGCAGCTCCGTCGGCTCCTACGAGCAGTACTTC; CDR3: CASSSVGSYEQYF
J: TRBJ2-7; V: TRBV18; size: .; D: TRBD1; DNA: TGTGCCAGCTCACCTTCATTTACAGGGGTCAGCTCCTACGAGCAGTACTTC; CDR3: CASSPSFTGVSSYEQYF
J: TRBJ2-1; V: TRBV7-9; size: .; D: TRBD1; DNA: TGTGCCAGCAGCTACCGGACAGGGCAGTTCTTC; CDR3: CASSYRTGQFF
J: TRBJ1-2; V: TRBV27; size: .; D: TRBD1; DNA: TGTGCCAGCAGTTTACTGACAGGGAAAGGCGGCTACACCTTC; CDR3: CASSLLTGKGGYTF
J: TRBJ2-1; V: TRBV14; size: .; D: TRBD2; DNA: TGTGCCAGCAGCCCCCGGACTAGCGGGAGGGCCAGGTACAATGAGCAGTTCTTC; CDR3: CASSPRTSGRARYNEQFF
J: TRBJ2-2; V: TRBV5-5; size: once; D: .; DNA: TGTGCCAGCAGCCCCTGGACAGAAAACACCGGGGAGCTGTTTTTT; CDR3: CASSPWTENTGELFF
J: TRBJ1-5; V: TRBV9; size: .; D: .; DNA: TGTGCCAGCAGCGTAGCTACAACCGTTAGCAATCAGCCCCAGCATTTT; CDR3: CASSVATTVSNQPQHF
J: TRBJ2-7; V: TRBV4-1; size: .; D: TRBD2; DNA: TGCGCCAGCAGCCAAGAAGGCGCTAGCGGGCTCTACGAGCAGTACTTC; CDR3: CASSQEGASGLYEQYF
J: TRBJ1-2; V: TRBV28; size: many; D: .; DNA: TGTGCCAGCAGTTCTCACTATGGCTACACCTTC; CDR3: CASSSHYGYTF
J: TRBJ2-7; V: TRBV2; size: once; D: .; DNA: TGTGCCAGCAGACAAAGGGCGGGAAGCCCCTACGAGCAGTACTTC; CDR3: CASRQRAGSPYEQYF
J: TRBJ2-1; V: TRBV6-5; size: .; D: TRBD2; DNA: TGTGCCAGCAGGCGGGGGTCTCTCGAGCAGTTCTTC; CDR3: CASRRGSLEQFF
J: TRBJ2-7; V: TRBV30; size: .; D: .; DNA: TGTGCCTGGAGCCGGACAAGCTACGAGCAGTACTTC; CDR3: CAWSRTSYEQYF
J: TRBJ2-6; V: TRBV5-1; size: .; D: .; DNA: TGCGCCAGCAGCCCCCAGGTCCTTGGGTCTGGGGCCAACGTCCTGACTTTC; CDR3: CASSPQVLGSGANVLTF
J: TRBJ2-3; V: TRBV2; size: .; D: TRBD2; DNA: TGTGCCAGCACTCTAGGGGGACTAGCAGGCACGCAGTATTTT; CDR3: CASTLGGLAGTQYF
J: TRBJ2-1; V: TRBV7-9; size: .; D: .; DNA: TGTGCCAGCAGCCTGACTAGCTACAATGAGCAGTTCTTC; CDR3: CASSLTSYNEQFF
J: TRBJ2-7; V: TRBV7-9; size: few; D: .; DNA: TGTGCCAGCAGCTTAGCAGACGAGCAGTACTTC; CDR3: CASSLADEQYF
J: TRBJ2-3; V: TRBV11-2; size: .; D: .; DNA: TGTGCCAGCAGCCCCCTTCCAGATACGCAGTATTTT; CDR3: CASSPLPDTQYF